This paragraph covers one T cell receptor beta chain sequence. Antigen specificity is unknown. Assay used: immunoSEQ multiplex PCR; TCRdb lists only in-frame clones, some missing. The sample consists of 60,000 to 75,000 clones, under 85% of them appearing once. The CDR3 extends over 16 amino acids. The V gene end was trimmed by 4 bases and the J gene end by 3 bases; junction bases not matched to a gene: 8. Germline V lookup: CDR1 SGHVS, CDR2 FQNEAQ. These data are taken from a study of vaccination effects on CD4 cells after COVID-19. For the study at large: The vaccine given was either BNT162b2 or mRNA-1273, in two doses. Whole-study results and caveats: Long after vaccination, the clones induced by infection and by vaccine shrank markedly in size. Sampling in the study covered few convalescent patients and included no early post-infection timepoints.

Antigen-specific CD4+ T cells expanded by the ViraFEST assay with viral peptide pools were then sequenced. Upon completion of 10 days in culture, CD4+ T cells were isolated. The infection with SARS-CoV-2 (confirmed by PCR) occurred in this person between March and December 2020. This chain uses TRBV7-8 with TRBJ2-7; 11 bases align to TRBD1. The sample was CD4+ T cells from PBMCs cultured with HIV peptides, taken before COVID-19 vaccination. The subset was: HIV-1 Nef peptide pool negative control/reference culture. This TCR came from a human donor who had a prior SARS-CoV-2 infection. Here the CDR3 reads CASSSRDRGINYEQYF. The CDR3 DNA is TGTGCCAGCAGCTCGAGGGACAGGGGGATCAACTACGAGCAGTACTTC. The complete variable domain, with remaining parts taken from reference TRBV7-8 and TRBJ2-7, reads GAGVSQSPRYKVAKRGQDVALRCDPISGHVSLFWYQQALGQGPEFLTYFQNEAQLDKSGLPSDRFFAERPEGSVSTLKIQRTQQEDSAVYLCASSSRDRGINYEQYFGPGTRLTVT.